This T cell receptor beta chain appears in the sequencing data of a study of somatic mutations in cytotoxic T cells in rheumatoid arthritis. The study, taken as a whole, reports: The identity of the antigens targeted by the expanded CD8+ clones remained unknown.

This clone was seen only once. Its antigen is as yet unknown. The assay was immunoSEQ multiplex PCR, and TCRdb's table has in-frame clones only and misses some. This sample carries under 12,000 clones, approximately 82% of them seen once, and the ten largest clones take 8% to 9.5%. The sample comprised CD8+ T cells sorted from blood. The receptor was derived from an older woman with rheumatoid arthritis.

The CDR3 region is CASRRGPRPYEQYF. The CDR3 DNA is TGTGCCAGCAGGAGGGGGCCCAGGCCCTACGAGCAGTACTTC. The gene calls are TRBV6-1 and TRBJ2-7; 7 bases fit TRBD1. The CDR3 extends over 14 amino acids. V dropped 6 bases and J dropped 2; count of bases not matched to a gene: 7. Per the germline V gene, CDR1 is MNHNS and CDR2 is SASEGT.